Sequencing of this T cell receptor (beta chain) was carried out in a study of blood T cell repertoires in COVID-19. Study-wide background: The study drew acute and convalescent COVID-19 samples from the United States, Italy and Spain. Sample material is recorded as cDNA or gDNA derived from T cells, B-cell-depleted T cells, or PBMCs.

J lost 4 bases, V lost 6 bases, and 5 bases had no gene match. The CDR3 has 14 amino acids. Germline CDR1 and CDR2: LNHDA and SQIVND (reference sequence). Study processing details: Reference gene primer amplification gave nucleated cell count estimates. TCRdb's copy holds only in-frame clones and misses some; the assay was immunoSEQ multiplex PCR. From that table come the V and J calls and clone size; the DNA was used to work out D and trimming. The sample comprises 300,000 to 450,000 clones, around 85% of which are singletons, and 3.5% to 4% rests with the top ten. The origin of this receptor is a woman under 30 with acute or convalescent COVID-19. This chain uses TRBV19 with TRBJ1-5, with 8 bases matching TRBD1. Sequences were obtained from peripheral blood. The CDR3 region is CASRDRGGNQPQHF. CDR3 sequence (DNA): TGTGCCAGTAGAGACAGGGGAGGGAATCAGCCCCAGCATTTT.